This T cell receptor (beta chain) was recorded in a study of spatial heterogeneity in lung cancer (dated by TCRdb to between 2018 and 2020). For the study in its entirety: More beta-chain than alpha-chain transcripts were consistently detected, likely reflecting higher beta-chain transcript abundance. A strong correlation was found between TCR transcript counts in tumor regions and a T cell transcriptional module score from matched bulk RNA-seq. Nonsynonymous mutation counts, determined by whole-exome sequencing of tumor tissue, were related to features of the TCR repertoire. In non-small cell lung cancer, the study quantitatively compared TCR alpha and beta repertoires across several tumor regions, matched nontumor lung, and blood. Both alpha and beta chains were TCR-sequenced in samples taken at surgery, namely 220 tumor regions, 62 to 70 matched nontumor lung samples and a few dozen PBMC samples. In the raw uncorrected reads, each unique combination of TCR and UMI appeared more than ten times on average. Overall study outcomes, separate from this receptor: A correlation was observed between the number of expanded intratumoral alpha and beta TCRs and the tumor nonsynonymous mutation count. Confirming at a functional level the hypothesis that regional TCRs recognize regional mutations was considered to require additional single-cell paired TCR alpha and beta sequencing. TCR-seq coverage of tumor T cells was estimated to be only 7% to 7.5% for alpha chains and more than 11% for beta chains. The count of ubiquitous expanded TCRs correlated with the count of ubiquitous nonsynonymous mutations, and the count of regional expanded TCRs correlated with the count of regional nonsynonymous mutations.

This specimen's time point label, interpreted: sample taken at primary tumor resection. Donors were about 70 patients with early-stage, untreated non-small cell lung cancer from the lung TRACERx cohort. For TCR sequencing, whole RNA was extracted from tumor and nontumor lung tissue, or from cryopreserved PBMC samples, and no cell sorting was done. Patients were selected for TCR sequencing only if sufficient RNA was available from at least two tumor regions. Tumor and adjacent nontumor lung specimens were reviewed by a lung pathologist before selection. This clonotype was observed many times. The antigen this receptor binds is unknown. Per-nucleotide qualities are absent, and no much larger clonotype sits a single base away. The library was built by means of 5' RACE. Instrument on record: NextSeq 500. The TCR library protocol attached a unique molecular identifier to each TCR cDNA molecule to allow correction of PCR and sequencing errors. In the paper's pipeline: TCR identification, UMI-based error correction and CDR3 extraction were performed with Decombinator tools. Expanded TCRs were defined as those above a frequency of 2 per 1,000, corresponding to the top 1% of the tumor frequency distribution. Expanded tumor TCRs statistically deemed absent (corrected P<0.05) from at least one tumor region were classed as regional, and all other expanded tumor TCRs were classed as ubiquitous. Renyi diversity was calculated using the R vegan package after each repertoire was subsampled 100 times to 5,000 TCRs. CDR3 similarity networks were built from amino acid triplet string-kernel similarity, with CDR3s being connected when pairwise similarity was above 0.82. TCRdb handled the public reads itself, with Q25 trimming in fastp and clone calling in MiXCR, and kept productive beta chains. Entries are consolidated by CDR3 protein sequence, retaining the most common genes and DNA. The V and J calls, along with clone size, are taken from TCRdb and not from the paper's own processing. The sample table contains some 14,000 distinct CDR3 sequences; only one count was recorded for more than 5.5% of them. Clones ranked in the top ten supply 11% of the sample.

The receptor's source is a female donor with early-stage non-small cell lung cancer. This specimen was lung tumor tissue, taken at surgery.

The DNA is TGTGCCAGCAGTGAACAGGGATTAGCGGTTGAAAAACTGTTTTTT. Its amino acids are CASSEQGLAVEKLFF. The rearrangement combines TRBV6-2 or TRBV6-3 with TRBJ1-4; matching of 6 bases hints at TRBD1 as the D gene. Via the germline V gene, CDR1 is MNHEY and CDR2 SVGEGT. The germline ends are 17 bases apart after V is trimmed by 5 bases and J by 7 bases. The CDR3 sequence holds 15 residues, the cysteine and phenylalanine included. The entry retains the CDR3 DNA only, 45 bases that are in frame from base 1.